This TCR beta chain originates from a study of T cell responses to AZD1222 COVID-19 vaccine. Repertoires were generated with immunoSEQ multiplex PCR, while TCRdb's copy carries only in-frame clones and drops some. The sample carries about 85,000 clones, 86% recorded once. The CDR3 has 12 residues. Trimming removed 5 bases at V and 10 bases at J, with 9 bases between. From germline, CDR1 is LGHNA and CDR2 YSLEER. This receptor was taken from an adult in good health. The J gene is TRBJ1-6, the V gene TRBV4-3; the D is unclear. This specimen was peripheral blood, taken on day 0 of AZD1222 vaccination. The DNA for the CDR3 is TGCGCCAGCAGCTCAGAAGGGTCACCCCTCCACTTT. Translating gives CASSSEGSPLHF.